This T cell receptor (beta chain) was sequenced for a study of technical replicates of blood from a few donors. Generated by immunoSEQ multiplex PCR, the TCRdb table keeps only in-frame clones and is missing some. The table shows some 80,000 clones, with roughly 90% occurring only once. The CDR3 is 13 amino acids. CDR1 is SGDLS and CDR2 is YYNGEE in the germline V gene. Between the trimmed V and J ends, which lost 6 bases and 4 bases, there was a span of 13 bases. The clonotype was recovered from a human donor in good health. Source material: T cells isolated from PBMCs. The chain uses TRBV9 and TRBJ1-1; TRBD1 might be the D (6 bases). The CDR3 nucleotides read TGTGCCAGCAATACCGGGACAAGCACTGAAGCTTTCTTT. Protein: CASNTGTSTEAFF. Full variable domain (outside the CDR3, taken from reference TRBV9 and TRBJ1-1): DSGVTQTPKHLITATGQRVTLRCSPRSGDLSVYWYQQSLDQGLQFLIQYYNGEERAKGNILERFSAQQFPDLHSELNLSSLELGDSALYFCASNTGTSTEAFFGQGTRLTVV.